One sample yielded the 15 T cell receptor beta chains listed below, sequenced in a study of CD8 T cells in ankylosing spondylitis (dated by TCRdb to about 2017). Summary of the overall study and its limitations: A TCR beta motif made up of several highly homologous amino acid variants appeared to be characteristic of blood from ankylosing spondylitis patients.

Antigens for these TCRs are unknown. Library preparation employed 5' RACE. Sequenced using an Illumina HiSeq 2500. Using fastp at Q25 and MiXCR, TCRdb reprocessed the public reads and kept productive beta chains. Rows matching on CDR3 protein sequence are summarized as one entry with the most common DNA and genes. Present in this sample are 500,000 to 550,000 distinct CDR3 sequences, about 13% of which were seen just once. The ten largest clonotypes hold 6.8% of the sample. Sequenced: blood, either unsorted or a sorted T cell fraction (not recorded which). The receptor source for this set is a male donor with ankylosing spondylitis.

A few counts support this clonotype. The chain is built from TRBV12-3 or TRBV12-4 and TRBJ1-3; 7 bases are shared with TRBD1. The CDR3 extends over 16 amino acids. Unmatched junction bases numbered 8, after V lost 6 bases and J lost 0 bases. The CDR3 spells CASRRHRGGSGNTIYF. CDR3 nucleotides: TGTGCCAGCAGGCGACACAGGGGTGGCTCTGGAAACACCATATATTTT.

This clonotype has at least ten counts. The chain recombines TRBV6-2 or TRBV6-3 with TRBJ1-5, with D perhaps matching TRBD1 (5 bases). The CDR3 is made up of 12 amino acids. Germline V CDR1 and CDR2: MNHEY, SVGEGT. Deletions cut 4 bases from V and 6 bases from J, with 7 bases between. CDR3 region: CASSSRVQPQHF. The CDR3 nucleotides are TGTGCCAGCAGTTCCAGGGTTCAGCCCCAGCATTTT.

This clonotype was recorded a few times. This rearrangement joins TRBV7-9 to TRBJ2-3, with a possible D match to TRBD2 (7 bases). The CDR3 loop spans 17 amino acids. V lost 0 bases and J lost 2, with 15 bases in between. Germline assignment: CDR1 SEHNR and CDR2 FQNEAQ (reference sequence). The DNA for the CDR3 is TGTGCCAGCAGCTTAGCCCGGGGGGCAGGGCCCACAGATACGCAGTATTTT. Residues: CASSLARGAGPTDTQYF.

The sample holds many counts of this clonotype. V and J are TRBV5-4 and TRBJ2-1, with D perhaps matching TRBD2 (5 bases). Germline-derived CDR1 and CDR2 are SGHNT and YYREEE (reference sequence). V was clipped by 1 base and J by 0 bases, with 8 bases between them. CDR3 size: 15 residues. The CDR3 region is CASSLKRSSYNEQFF. As DNA, the CDR3 is TGTGCCAGCAGCTTGAAGCGGAGCTCCTACAATGAGCAGTTCTTC.

This clonotype showed up just a few times. This sequence joins TRBV20-1 and TRBJ2-7, with a tentative D call TRBD1 (6 bases). Per the germline V gene, CDR1 is DFQATT and CDR2 is SNEGSKA (reference sequence). The CDR3 totals 13 residues. V was shortened by 4 bases and J by 4 bases, with 14 bases between the two germline ends. The CDR3 region is CSATQATGYEQYV. For the CDR3, the DNA is TGCAGTGCTACCCAAGCCACAGGGTACGAGCAGTACGTC.

This clonotype was picked up many times. The chain combines TRBV7-9 with TRBJ2-7, with 7 bases lining up with TRBD2. V trimming: 4 bases; J trimming: 5 bases; junction bases outside the gene matches: 5. This CDR3 is 13 amino acids long. Germline V CDR1 and CDR2: SEHNR, FQNEAQ (reference sequence). The CDR3 region has the DNA TGTGCCAGCAGCTACGACCGGGGGGACGAGCAGTACGTC. It is translated as CASSYDRGDEQYV.

This rearrangement joins TRBV29-1 to TRBJ1-1; the D is unclear. V shed 7 bases and J shed 1 base, with 10 bases lying between them. This CDR3 spans 12 amino acids. In germline, CDR1 is SQVTM, CDR2 ANQGSEA. The CDR3 nucleotides are TGCAGCGCGAGCGGGAGGAACACTGAAGCTTTCTTT. Encoded protein: CSASGRNTEAFF.

This rearrangement joins TRBV29-1 to TRBJ2-7; the D gene is possibly TRBD2 (6 bases). This CDR3 is built from 12 residues. Germline lookup yields CDR1 SQVTM and CDR2 ANQGSEA. V was trimmed by 6 bases and J by 5 bases, leaving 14 bases between them. The DNA for the CDR3 is TGCAGCGTACGGAGGGGTCAGCACGAGCAGTACTTC. Translating it yields CSVRRGQHEQYF.

The chain joins TRBV20-1 to TRBJ2-7; D ambiguous. The CDR3 totals 13 residues. The V gene lost 5 bases and the J gene lost 2 bases, with 13 bases spanning the gap. Germline V gene lookup returns CDR1 DFQATT and CDR2 SNEGSKA (reference sequence). The CDR3, as DNA: TGCAGTGCTCACCGGGCACAAACCTACGAGCAGTACTTC. Translating it yields CSAHRAQTYEQYF.

This clonotype has just a few counts. The genes are TRBV7-6 and TRBJ1-1; D is unresolved. There are 14 residues in the CDR3. Between the trimmed V and J ends, which lost 5 bases and 1 base, there was a span of 11 bases. In germline, CDR1 is SGHVS, CDR2 FNYEAQ. Here the CDR3 DNA reads TGTGCCAGCAGCCTGCTGGGCCGGAACACTGAAGCTTTCTTT. This translates into CASSLLGRNTEAFF.

This clonotype was seen many times. The rearrangement links TRBV7-9 to TRBJ2-2, with 11 bases matching TRBD2. Germline values: CDR1 SEHNR, CDR2 FQNEAQ (reference sequence). The CDR3 is 14 amino acids. J was trimmed by 6 bases and V by 7 bases; bases with no gene match: 4. The CDR3: CASTVAGGPGELFF. The CDR3 DNA reads TGTGCCAGCACCGTAGCGGGAGGGCCCGGGGAGCTGTTTTTT. The whole variable domain, filled in from reference TRBV7-9 and TRBJ2-2, reads DTGVSQNPRHKITKRGQNVTFRCDPISEHNRLYWYRQTLGQGPEFLTYFQNEAQLEKSRLLSDRFSAERPKGSFSTLEIQRTEQGDSAMYLCASTVAGGPGELFFGEGSRLTVL.

Concerning this clonotype itself: An end of the junction does not agree with germline; a read error may underlie this. The chain combines TRBV5-5 with TRBJ2-1; a possible D gene is TRBD1 (6 bases). This CDR3 is 15 amino acids long. Per germline, CDR1 SGHKS and CDR2 YYEKEE (reference sequence). The DNA for the CDR3 is TGTACCAGCAGCTTGGTTGTGACAGGTCCGAATGAGCAGTTCTTC. Translation: CTSSLVVTGPNEQFF. Full variable domain (rest looked up from reference TRBV5-5 and TRBJ2-1): DAGVTQSPTHLIKTRGQQVTLRCSPISGHKSVSWYQQVLGQGPQFIFQYYEKEERGRGNFPDRFSARQFPNYSSELNVNALLLGDSALYLCTSSLVVTGPNEQFFGPGTRLTVL.

J is TRBJ2-5 and V is TRBV2; 9 bases agree with TRBD2. In germline, CDR1 is SNHLY, CDR2 FYNNEI. J gave up 5 bases and V 2 bases, and 6 bases lay outside the gene matches. The CDR3 is 15 amino acids. CDR3 loop: CASSESLAGPETQYF. The CDR3 DNA is TGTGCCAGCAGTGAATCGCTAGCGGGACCCGAGACCCAGTACTTC.

This clonotype was recorded a few times. The CDR3 loop reads CSGQDRGGETQYF. The CDR3 nucleotides read TGCAGCGGCCAGGACAGGGGAGGGGAGACCCAGTACTTC. The chain has TRBV29-1 and TRBJ2-5; TRBD1 agrees at 9 bases. This CDR3 has 13 amino acids. Germline CDR1 reads SQVTM; CDR2 reads ANQGSEA. Losses at the gene ends were 7 bases for V and 5 bases for J; bases not matched to a gene: 8.

Turning to this clonotype: A read error is likely, as this CDR3 ends without the conserved phenylalanine or tryptophan. This sequence joins TRBV19 and TRBJ1-1, with TRBD1 matching 8 bases. CDR3 size: 16 residues. The germline V gene encodes CDR1 LNHDA and CDR2 SQIVND (reference sequence). Trimming cost V 4 bases and J 1 base; bases outside gene matches: 8. CDR3 in amino acids: CASSTSDRVTNTEAFS. The CDR3 coding sequence is TGTGCCAGTAGTACCTCGGACAGGGTGACGAACACTGAAGCTTTCTCT.